The clone carrying this TCR beta chain was seen more than once but under ten times. The source of the sample is a study of OX40 agonist ivuxolimab in advanced cancers. About the study: The study gave patients intravenous ivuxolimab at 0.01 to 10 mg/kg every 2 weeks. Mean age approximately 59 years, range 23 to 79; around 80% male.

Autoimmune disease history or systemic immunosuppression excluded patients. Some clones are missing from TCRdb's copy, which holds only in-frame ones; the method was immunoSEQ multiplex PCR. The sample has approximately 66,000 clones, around 83% seen once; the top ten hold around 3.5%. Germline V gene lookup returns CDR1 SGHRS and CDR2 YFSETQ. V lost 2 bases and J 8 bases, leaving 14 bases between the germline ends. The length of the CDR3 is 14 residues. This TCR was sampled from an adult with an advanced solid tumor such as melanoma, head and neck, liver or kidney cancer. The sample consisted of CD4+ or CD8+ T cells sorted from blood, taken in a trial of the OX40 agonist ivuxolimab. V usage is TRBV5-1 and J usage is TRBJ2-1, with D possibly TRBD1 on 6 matching bases. In DNA, the CDR3 is TGCGCCAGCAGCTTCCTTACAGGGAGCTATGAGCAGTTCTTC. Amino acids: CASSFLTGSYEQFF.